The rows below give T cell receptor beta chains drawn from one sample of a study of immune heterogeneity within non-small cell lung tumors. Each CDR3 protein is one row after TCRdb ran MiXCR on the multiplex PCR reads. This sample has about 3,300 distinct CDR3 sequences, with roughly 27% found just once. Sequencing was performed on lung tumor tissue. The receptors were gathered from a man between 60 and 75 years old with non-small cell lung cancer. The CDR3 runs from the conserved cysteine through the conserved F or W. A D gene is named only where the DNA matches it firmly. Size tells how often a clone was seen (once, few, many) or the class of an expanded clone, and some rows leave it out.

>TRBV30|.|TRBJ2-1|medium-sized
TGTGCCTGGACGGGGGGCTGGTCTGAGCAGTTCTTC
CAWTGGWSEQFF
>TRBV3-1|TRBD2|TRBJ2-4|.
TGTGCCAGCAGCCAAGGACTAGCGGGGGGGATTCAGTACTTC
CASSQGLAGGIQYF
>TRBV7-7|TRBD2|TRBJ2-5|.
TGTGCTAGCAGCTTAGGGGTAGCGGGAATGCGAGAGACCCAGTACTTC
CASSLGVAGMRETQYF
>TRBV20-1|.|TRBJ2-2|medium-sized
TGCAGTGCTAGTACAGGGTGGAACACCGGGGAGCTGTTTTTT
CSASTGWNTGELFF
>TRBV12-3/TRBV12-4|TRBD1|TRBJ1-2|medium-sized
TGTGCCAGCACTAGACTTTCGGACAGGGGGCAGTCTGGCTACACCTTC
CASTRLSDRGQSGYTF
>TRBV25-1|.|TRBJ2-3|few
TGTGCCAGCAGTGAGTCCCCCGAGCAGAGCACAGATACGCAGTATTTT
CASSESPEQSTDTQYF
>TRBV11-2|.|TRBJ2-5|.
TGTGCCAGCAGCTACGAGGTGGAAGAGACCCAGTACTTC
CASSYEVEETQYF
>TRBV28|.|TRBJ2-1|few
TGTGCCAGCAGTTTAGTAGGGGCCGGTGAGCAGTTCTTC
CASSLVGAGEQFF
>TRBV14|TRBD2|TRBJ2-1|once
TGTCCCAGCAGCCCGACTAGCGGGAGGGCGGATGAGCAGTTCTTC
CPSSPTSGRADEQFF
>TRBV20-1|.|TRBJ1-5|.
TGCAGTGCCAAGAAGGTCGGGGCGGGCGGTCAGCCCCAGCATTTT
CSAKKVGAGGQPQHF
>TRBV11-2|TRBD1|TRBJ2-2|few
TGTGCCAGCAGCTTAACAGGGGCGAACACCGGGGAGCTGTTTTTT
CASSLTGANTGELFF
>TRBV11-2|.|TRBJ2-3|few
TGTGCCAGTAGCCCTAGACGCACAGATACGCAGTATTTT
CASSPRRTDTQYF
>TRBV19|TRBD2|TRBJ2-2|.
TGTGCCACCAAAGAGGGACTAGCGAGAGCGAACACCGGGGAGCTGTTTTTT
CATKEGLARANTGELFF
>TRBV6-6|TRBD1|TRBJ1-1|few
TGTGCCAGCAGTTACTCGGCGGGACAGGGGTTCGGCACTGAAGCTTTCTTT
CASSYSAGQGFGTEAFF
>TRBV20-1|.|TRBJ2-4|few
TGCAGTGCTAGTGGCGGGTTGCTAGCCAAAAACATTCAGTACTTC
CSASGGLLAKNIQYF
>TRBV24-1|TRBD1|TRBJ1-1|.
TGTGCCACCAGTGAATCCGGGACAGGGGAAGCTTCCTTT
CATSESGTGEASF
>TRBV28|.|TRBJ2-7|.
TGTGCCAGCAGTCAACCTATTACACCCGGCGAGCAGTACTTC
CASSQPITPGEQYF
>TRBV6-4|TRBD1|TRBJ1-6|.
TGTGCCAGCAGTCTCGGGACAGGACTTAATTCAACCCTCCACTTT
CASSLGTGLNSTLHF
>TRBV19|TRBD1|TRBJ1-5|medium-sized
TGTGCCAGTAGGGGGGGACAGGGAGGCAATCAGCCCCAGCATTTT
CASRGGQGGNQPQHF
>TRBV7-2|.|TRBJ2-7|.
TGTGCCAGCAGCTTAGACGGACTTTCCTACGAGCAGTACTTC
CASSLDGLSYEQYF
>TRBV18|.|TRBJ1-1|few
TGTGCCAGCTCACCCAGGGCTTTGCAGGCTGAAGCTTTCTTT
CASSPRALQAEAFF
>TRBV14|TRBD2|TRBJ2-7|.
TGTGCCAGCAGCGTGGGGGGAGGGAGGACGTGCTCCAACGGTGTAGGGATGTGGGACTACGAGCAGTACTTC
CASSVGGGRTCSNGVGMWDYEQYF
>TRBV10-3|.|TRBJ1-6|few
TGTGCCATCAGTGAGGTGTTAAGTTCACCCCTCCACTTT
CAISEVLSSPLHF
>TRBV19|.|TRBJ2-3|medium-sized
TGTGCCAGTACTATGCGATATTCTAGCACAGATACGCAGTATTTT
CASTMRYSSTDTQYF
>TRBV6-1|TRBD1|TRBJ2-7|.
TGTGCCAGCAGAAAGGGGACAGGGGGAGGGGAGCAGTACTTC
CASRKGTGGGEQYF
>TRBV11-1|.|TRBJ2-1|few
TGTGCCAGCAGCTTAGCGTTAGGATCCCAGTTCTTC
CASSLALGSQFF
>TRBV10-3|.|TRBJ2-5|few
TGTGCCACTAACAGCCCTGACAGGTCCCCTTTTATTCCTCAGGCCCAGTACTTC
CATNSPDRSPFIPQAQYF
>TRBV5-5|.|TRBJ2-2|.
TGTGCCAGCAGCTCTATGGGACTGACCGGGGAGCTGTTTTTT
CASSSMGLTGELFF
>TRBV20-1|.|TRBJ1-5|.
TGCAGTGCTATTAAAAGGGGCCAAATAGGTCAGCGCCAGCATTTT
CSAIKRGQIGQRQHF
>TRBV20-1|.|TRBJ2-7|medium-sized
TGCAGTGCTAGAGGAGGGGTCGGCGAGCAGTACTTC
CSARGGVGEQYF
>TRBV12-3/TRBV12-4|TRBD2|TRBJ2-2|.
TGTGCCAGCAGCCCAGCGGGAGGGCCGGCCGGGGAGCTGTTTTTT
CASSPAGGPAGELFF
>TRBV7-8|.|TRBJ2-3|.
TGTGCCAGCAGCGGGGTATGGGAGGAGGGATTTGCGTCAGATACGCAGTATTTT
CASSGVWEEGFASDTQYF
>TRBV18|.|TRBJ1-1|few
TGTGCCAGCTCACCGGGGCGCCGCGAAGCTTTCTTT
CASSPGRREAFF
>TRBV28|TRBD2|TRBJ2-1|medium-sized
TGTGCCAGCAGGACCCCGGGACTAGATAGAAATGAGCAGTTCTTC
CASRTPGLDRNEQFF
>TRBV5-8|TRBD2|TRBJ2-3|.
TGTGCCAGCAGCATATCCGGGACTAGCGCCCGCACAGATACGCAGTATTTT
CASSISGTSARTDTQYF
>TRBV5-1|.|TRBJ2-2|few
TGCGCCAGCAGCCCGGATGGGTTCGGCGGGGAGCTGTTTTTT
CASSPDGFGGELFF
>TRBV7-9|.|TRBJ1-1|.
TGTGCCAGCAGCTTAAGGCAGTCAGGGGAAGCTTTCTTT
CASSLRQSGEAFF
>TRBV7-2|.|TRBJ2-3|medium-sized
TGTGCCAGCAGCTTAGATGGTCGCACAGATACGCAGTATTTT
CASSLDGRTDTQYF
>TRBV19|.|TRBJ1-5|.
TGTGCCAGTAGCCTACAGGTGATGCGCAATCAGCCCCAGCATTTT
CASSLQVMRNQPQHF
>TRBV12-3/TRBV12-4|TRBD2|TRBJ2-1|large
TGTGCCAGCAGTTTTTCCCTAGCGGGGGACAATGAGCAGTTCTTC
CASSFSLAGDNEQFF
>TRBV18|.|TRBJ2-7|large
TGTGCCAGCTCACCACTACAGGGTGGCGAGCAGTACTTC
CASSPLQGGEQYF